The 32 T cell receptor beta chains given below trace back to one sample, sequenced in a study of T-cell memory formation after mild COVID-19. TCRdb reanalysed the 5' RACE reads using MiXCR and keeps one entry per CDR3 protein. Found here are roughly 130,000 distinct CDR3 sequences, around 6.3% of them singletons; the top ten hold roughly 2%. Sequenced sample: PBMCs or a T cell subset sorted from them (not recorded which). The source of these receptors is an adult woman who had mild COVID-19 (a few samples of this study predate the infection). Cell type and time point are not known.

The chain uses TRBV27 and TRBJ1-2; weak D call: TRBD1 (5 bases). Trimming took off 5 bases at V and 6 bases at J, with 16 bases between the two ends. The CDR3 runs 14 residues. Germline V gene lookup returns CDR1 MNHEY and CDR2 SMNVEV (reference sequence). CDR3 in amino acids: CASSPQGSVHGYTF. The CDR3 DNA is TGTGCCAGCAGTCCCCAGGGATCAGTCCATGGCTACACCTTC.

In its sample, this clonotype was seen a few times. V gene TRBV12-3 or TRBV12-4 combines with J gene TRBJ2-3; D may be TRBD1 (5 bases). This CDR3 comprises 14 residues. The V end lost 7 bases, the J end lost 4 bases, and 15 bases lay between the germline ends. CDR3 coding DNA: TGTGCCAGCAAAGTACCCAGGGTCCCAGATACGCAGTATTTT. Protein product: CASKVPRVPDTQYF.

This clonotype appeared a few times. The V call is TRBV7-8, the J call TRBJ2-3, with D perhaps being TRBD1 or TRBD2 (6 bases each). The V gene lost 4 bases and the J gene lost 4 bases, with 18 bases spanning the gap. Germline lookup yields CDR1 SGHVS and CDR2 FQNEAQ. The CDR3 consists of 16 residues. The CDR3 here is CASSSQLPGAADTQYF. The DNA of the CDR3 is TGTGCCAGCAGCTCCCAGTTACCGGGGGCAGCAGATACGCAGTATTTT.

The table lists this clonotype with many counts. This chain links TRBV29-1 with TRBJ2-4; no clear D gene. Germline CDR1 is SQVTM and CDR2 is ANQGSEA. This CDR3 contains 11 residues. Trimming left V 7 bases short and J 6 bases short, with 10 bases between. CDR3 in DNA: TGCAGCGCCGGGCCGGGAAACATTCAGTACTTC. It translates to CSAGPGNIQYF.

There are many counts of this clonotype. The chain joins TRBV29-1 to TRBJ1-1; D unclear. Germline V gene sequence: CDR1 SQVTM, CDR2 ANQGSEA. The CDR3 has 14 residues. Trimming left V 1 base short and J 2 bases short, with 11 bases between. This CDR3 reads CSVEVLGANTEAFF. The CDR3 region has the DNA TGCAGCGTTGAAGTCCTAGGCGCTAACACTGAAGCTTTCTTT.

In its sample, this clonotype was seen many times. The rearrangement joins TRBV9 to TRBJ1-1; D not resolved. V was clipped by 4 bases and J by 1 base, with 14 bases between them. Per germline, CDR1 SGDLS and CDR2 YYNGEE. The CDR3 length is 15 residues. The CDR3 DNA is TGTGCCAGCAGCCGCTGGATGAGGGAGAACACTGAAGCTTTCTTT. Translation: CASSRWMRENTEAFF. The complete variable domain, with remaining parts taken from reference TRBV9 and TRBJ1-1, reads DSGVTQTPKHLITATGQRVTLRCSPRSGDLSVYWYQQSLDQGLQFLIQYYNGEERAKGNILERFSAQQFPDLHSELNLSSLELGDSALYFCASSRWMRENTEAFFGQGTRLTVV.

This clonotype was seen many times. This chain joins TRBV12-3 or TRBV12-4 and TRBJ2-3; D is uncertain. The CDR3 consists of 11 residues. Trimming pared 8 bases from V and 4 bases from J, leaving 7 bases between. CDR3 bases: TGTGCCAGCCTCCAGGCAGATACGCAGTATTTT. Its protein product is CASLQADTQYF.

This clonotype was seen more than once but under ten times. V gene TRBV7-2 combines with J gene TRBJ2-5; tentative D call: TRBD2 (6 bases). CDR1 is SGHTA, CDR2 FQGNSA, per germline. V was cut by 6 bases and J by 6 bases, with 11 bases left in between. This CDR3 has 12 residues. The CDR3 is CASSSTRQTQYF. The CDR3 DNA follows: TGTGCCAGCAGTTCGACTAGACAGACCCAGTACTTC.

A few counts support this clonotype. The chain combines TRBV5-4 with TRBJ2-7, with D maybe TRBD1 (6 bases). Trimming shortened V by 1 base and J by 5 bases, and 13 bases separated the two germline ends. CDR1 SGHNT and CDR2 YYREEE come from the germline V gene (reference sequence). The length of the CDR3 is 14 residues. This CDR3 is CASSLYREANEQYF. CDR3 sequence (DNA): TGTGCCAGCAGCTTGTACAGGGAAGCCAACGAGCAGTACTTC.

The J gene is TRBJ1-1, the V gene TRBV3-1; TRBD1 is a possible D gene (6 bases). In germline, CDR1 is LGHDT, CDR2 YNNKEL (reference sequence). V lost 2 bases and J 2 bases, leaving 9 bases between the germline ends. The CDR3 sequence is 14 residues long. As DNA, the CDR3 is TGTGCCAGCAGCCAAACAGGGCTAAACACTGAAGCTTTCTTT. Translation gives CASSQTGLNTEAFF.

This clonotype was counted at least ten times. The gene calls are TRBV12-3 or TRBV12-4 and TRBJ1-1; D gene uncertain. Trimming cost V 4 bases and J 1 base, with 13 bases left between them. The CDR3 is 15 residues long. The CDR3 DNA is TGTGCCAGCAGTTCGGCCTGGACGGGGAACACTGAAGCTTTCTTT. Translated, it gives CASSSAWTGNTEAFF.

This clonotype was seen at least ten times. V gene TRBV6-4 combines with J gene TRBJ1-2; 10 nucleotides line up with TRBD1. Germline lookup yields CDR1 MRHNA and CDR2 SNTAGT. The CDR3 length is 14 residues. V was clipped by 6 bases and J by 7 bases; unmatched bases: 8. CDR3 bases: TGTGCCAGCAGCCCCACCGGGACAGGGGCTGGCTACACCTTC. Its protein product is CASSPTGTGAGYTF.

This clonotype has at least ten counts. The chain combines TRBV20-1 with TRBJ2-7; 8 bases are shared with TRBD1. The CDR3 is made up of 13 amino acids. Germline V CDR1 and CDR2: DFQATT, SNEGSKA (reference sequence). The CDR3: CSTWTGPGNEQYF. The DNA for the CDR3 is TGCAGCACTTGGACAGGGCCAGGGAACGAGCAGTACTTC.

This clonotype was counted ten times or more. V and J are TRBV29-1 and TRBJ1-1; TRBD1 matches at 9 bases. Trimming took 7 bases from V and 1 from J; bases not matched to a gene: 7. Germline CDR1 is SQVTM and CDR2 is ANQGSEA. CDR3 length: 14 amino acids. CDR3 residues: CSADDRGTNTEAFF. The CDR3 nucleotides read TGCAGCGCAGATGACAGGGGGACGAACACTGAAGCTTTCTTT.

This clonotype was counted ten times or more. This rearrangement joins TRBV4-2 to TRBJ2-3, with 8 nucleotides matching TRBD2. J lost 7 bases, V lost 2 bases, and 5 bases had no gene match. CDR1 is LGHNA and CDR2 is YNFKEQ in the germline V gene. The CDR3 consists of 14 residues. The CDR3 loop is CASSQFNSGNTQYF. In DNA, the CDR3 is TGTGCCAGCAGCCAATTCAATAGCGGGAATACGCAGTATTTT.

This clonotype was detected many times. This chain connects TRBV11-2 to TRBJ2-3; 7 bases map to TRBD2. J was trimmed by 2 bases and V by 1 base; bases with no gene match: 9. The CDR3 spans 17 residues. Germline V lookup: CDR1 SGHAT, CDR2 FQNNGV. CDR3 loop: CASSLAGRAGSTDTQYF. CDR3 DNA: TGTGCCAGCAGCTTAGCGGGAAGAGCGGGATCCACAGATACGCAGTATTTT.

This clonotype showed up just a few times. V and J are TRBV20-1 and TRBJ1-3; D gene unclear. The V end lost 0 bases, the J end lost 0 bases, and 12 bases lay between the germline ends. Germline-derived CDR1 and CDR2 are DFQATT and SNEGSKA (reference sequence). The CDR3 consists of 16 residues. This CDR3 is CSARDQKAVSGNTIYF. In nucleotides, the CDR3 is TGCAGTGCTAGAGATCAGAAGGCGGTCTCTGGAAACACCATATATTTT.

The chain has TRBV21-1 and TRBJ2-4; the tabulated D call, TRBD1, remains unverified against the DNA. TRBV21-1 is termed a pseudogene. The CDR3 consists of 17 residues. The CDR3 reads CASNPIKTGEAKNIQYF. Here the CDR3 DNA reads TGTGCCAGCAACCCGATAAAGACAGGGGAGGCCAAAAACATTCAGTACTTC.

This clonotype occurred a few times. This chain connects TRBV7-3 to TRBJ2-1, with D tentatively TRBD2 (6 bases). Germline loops: CDR1 SGHTA, CDR2 FQGTGA. The CDR3 contains 14 residues. V lost 6 bases, J lost 10 bases, and 19 bases lay in between. CDR3 region: CASREMGGSGEQFF. CDR3 DNA sequence: TGTGCCAGCAGAGAAATGGGAGGATCCGGGGAGCAGTTCTTC.

This sequence joins TRBV5-1 and TRBJ1-4, with a possible D match to TRBD1 (6 bases). CDR3 size: 16 residues. Trimming removed 4 bases from V and 4 bases from J, with 17 bases in between. Germline V gene sequence: CDR1 SGHRS, CDR2 YFSETQ. CDR3 residues: CASSPSRGAFNEKLFF. The CDR3 DNA reads as TGCGCCAGCAGCCCTTCCCGGGGGGCCTTTAATGAAAAACTGTTTTTT.

The V gene is TRBV30, the J gene TRBJ2-4; the D is unclear. CDR1 is GTSNPN, CDR2 SVGIG, per germline (reference sequence). V lost 4 bases to trimming and J lost 4 bases, with 5 bases between them. The CDR3 is 11 amino acids. CDR3 amino acids: CAWISKNIQYF. In DNA, the CDR3 is TGTGCCTGGATTAGTAAAAACATTCAGTACTTC.

This clonotype was counted a few times. The rearrangement uses TRBV7-6 and TRBJ1-1, with D maybe TRBD1 (6 bases). This CDR3 region has 13 residues. Trimming took 3 bases from V and 5 from J, leaving 10 bases between them. Germline values: CDR1 SGHVS, CDR2 FNYEAQ. The CDR3 loop reads CASSLDSRTEAFF. The DNA of the CDR3 is TGTGCCAGCAGCTTGGACAGTCGAACTGAAGCTTTCTTT.

This chain connects TRBV12-3 or TRBV12-4 to TRBJ2-5; 10 positions match TRBD2. V gave up 5 bases and J gave up 4 bases; unmatched junction bases: 13. CDR3 length equals 17 residues. The CDR3 coding sequence is TGTGCCAGCAGTCCGGCCCTGGGACTAGCGAAGGGAGAGACCCAGTACTTC. Its translation is CASSPALGLAKGETQYF.

The table lists this clonotype with a few counts. The chain employs TRBV5-1 and TRBJ2-2; perhaps TRBD2 as D (6 bases). Deletions cut 0 bases from V and 2 bases from J, with 11 bases between. CDR1 and CDR2 (germline): SGHRS, YFSETQ. This CDR3 region has 16 residues. The CDR3 protein is CASSLAGTPNTGELFF. CDR3 coding DNA: TGCGCCAGCAGCTTGGCAGGGACTCCAAACACCGGGGAGCTGTTTTTT.

This clonotype has a count of ten or more. The chain employs TRBV5-1 and TRBJ2-2; D remains unclear. In germline, CDR1 is SGHRS, CDR2 YFSETQ. The V end lost 0 bases, the J end lost 0 bases, and 21 bases lay between the germline ends. CDR3 length equals 20 residues. CDR3 sequence: CASSLVVGASTAANTGELFF. DNA for the CDR3: TGCGCCAGCAGCTTGGTAGTCGGCGCCTCCACGGCCGCGAACACCGGGGAGCTGTTTTTT.

This chain links TRBV29-1 with TRBJ1-2; TRBD1 is a possible D gene (6 bases). Germline values: CDR1 SQVTM, CDR2 ANQGSEA. The length of the CDR3 is 14 residues. V was pared by 4 bases and J by 6 bases, with 18 bases between. The CDR3 coding sequence is TGCAGCGTTGGTAACAGGGCCAACATCGATGGCTACACCTTC. This sequence encodes CSVGNRANIDGYTF.

The J gene is TRBJ1-1, the V gene TRBV20-1, with D uncertain. V lost 0 bases, J lost 0 bases, and 5 bases lay in between. The germline CDR1 and CDR2 sequences are DFQATT and SNEGSKA (reference sequence). This CDR3 region has 13 residues. The CDR3 sequence is CSARDLMNTEAFF. The DNA for the CDR3 is TGCAGTGCTAGAGACCTCATGAACACTGAAGCTTTCTTT.

This clonotype was recorded at least ten times. This chain links TRBV6-2 or TRBV6-3 with TRBJ2-7; possible D gene TRBD2, 7 bases. The germline V gene encodes CDR1 MNHEY and CDR2 SVGEGT. The CDR3 totals 15 residues. V shed 4 bases and J shed 6 bases, with 19 bases lying between them. CDR3 in amino acids: CASSSRDWGGGEQYF. CDR3 nucleotide sequence: TGTGCCAGCAGTTCCCGGGACTGGGGGGGCGGCGAGCAGTACTTC.

V and J are TRBV12-3 or TRBV12-4 and TRBJ1-2, with D maybe TRBD1 (5 bases). This CDR3 comprises 14 residues. Trimming took 3 bases from V and 4 from J, leaving 12 bases between them. This CDR3 reads CASSFQGEGYGYTF. The CDR3, as DNA: TGTGCCAGCAGTTTCCAAGGGGAGGGCTATGGCTACACCTTC.

CDR3 sequence (DNA): TGTGCCGCCTTGGACAGTCGGGACACTGAAGCTTTCTTT. This sequence encodes CAALDSRDTEAFF. This sequence joins TRBV6-5 and TRBJ1-1; TRBD1 is a possible D gene (6 bases). Germline lookup yields CDR1 MNHEY and CDR2 SVGAGI. Deletions cut 11 bases from V and 3 bases from J, with 16 bases between. There are 13 residues in the CDR3.

This chain links TRBV3-1 with TRBJ1-2; D might be TRBD1 (6 bases). V gave up 3 bases and J gave up 7 bases, with 12 bases separating them. This CDR3 is built from 13 residues. Germline assignment: CDR1 LGHDT and CDR2 YNNKEL (reference sequence). The CDR3 region is CASSHPVGGGYTF. The CDR3 DNA sequence: TGTGCCAGCAGCCACCCCGTAGGGGGTGGCTACACCTTC.

This clonotype is medium-sized within its sample. The rearrangement uses TRBV7-8 and TRBJ2-2, with D possibly TRBD1 on 6 matching bases. With 4 bases removed from V and 2 bases from J, the gap between germline ends came to 11 bases. Per germline, CDR1 SGHVS and CDR2 FQNEAQ. CDR3 length equals 15 residues. CDR3 sequence (DNA): TGTGCCAGCAGCTACCAGGACAGAAACACCGGGGAGCTGTTTTTT. This sequence encodes CASSYQDRNTGELFF.